This TCR beta chain was observed in a study of shared clonotypes between healthy human individuals. Study summary: Three plates were used per donor for CD4 naive, three for CD4 memory, two for CD8 naive and one for CD8 memory.

Findings and limits, study-wide: Non-shared clonotypes had lower generation probabilities than clonotypes shared by all four sorted-subset donors.

Remarks on this clone: Its antigen is still unknown.

Clones were sequenced by immunoSEQ multiplex PCR, and TCRdb holds only the in-frame ones, with some missing. The repertoire has 2 million to 3 million clones, over 85% of them found once; the top ten carry approximately 0.37%. Those who donated were healthy HIV-negative adults, with no recent acute infections or vaccinations reported. A CD45RA-negative memory subset and a CD45RA+ naive subset were separated from the CD4+ cells. The CDR3 runs to 12 residues. Germline CDR1 and CDR2: SNHLY and FYNNEI. V lost 7 bases, J lost 6 bases, and 12 bases lay in between. The chain employs TRBV2 and TRBJ1-2; D is unresolved. This sequence originates from a man younger than 35 in good health. Some clones in this sample may be carry-over from other donors' samples. The source material was naive CD4+ T cells from PBMCs. As for subset: CD45RA+ positively selected. The CDR3 loop is CASTGDSDGYTF. CDR3 bases: TGTGCCAGCACCGGGGATTCGGATGGCTACACCTTC. Based on the CDR3 plus reference TRBV2 and TRBJ1-2, the full variable domain is EPEVTQTPSHQVTQMGQEVILRCVPISNHLYFYWYRQILGQKVEFLVSFYNNEISEKSEIFDDQFSVERPDGSNFTLKIRSTKLEDSAMYFCASTGDSDGYTFGSGTRLTVV.